The 11 T cell receptor beta chains below come from one sample, sequenced in a study of blood T cell repertoires in COVID-19. Using immunoSEQ multiplex PCR, the repertoire was profiled, and TCRdb retains in-frame clones only, with some absent. The sample has approximately 190,000 clones, approximately 84% seen once. Sequencing used peripheral blood. These receptors originate from a woman in her 70s with active or convalescent COVID-19.

The chain recombines TRBV3-1 (or the pseudogene TRBV3-2) with TRBJ2-2; D unresolved. The length of the CDR3 is 13 residues. Per germline, CDR1 LGHDT and CDR2 YNNKEL (reference sequence). Trimming took off 0 bases at V and 6 bases at J, with 5 bases between the two ends. The CDR3 DNA sequence: TGTGCCAGCAGCCAAGACTTCGCCGGGGAGCTGTTTTTT. Protein: CASSQDFAGELFF.

This chain joins TRBV28 and TRBJ1-5; 11 bases agree with TRBD1. There are 17 residues in the CDR3. Losses at the gene ends were 3 bases for V and 7 bases for J; bases not matched to a gene: 11. Germline CDR1 MDHEN, CDR2 SYDVKM. CDR3 DNA: TGTGCCAGCAGTTTTCTCACGATCGGGACAGGGGGACAGCCCCAGCATTTT. It yields the protein CASSFLTIGTGGQPQHF.

This rearrangement joins TRBV28 to TRBJ1-2, with TRBD1 as a possible D gene (6 bases). The length of the CDR3 is 15 residues. Between the trimmed V and J ends, which lost 2 bases and 4 bases, there was a span of 14 bases. Per the germline V gene, CDR1 is MDHEN and CDR2 is SYDVKM. The DNA for the CDR3 is TGTGCCAGCAGTTTAAGCAGGGGCCGTCTCTATGGCTACACCTTC. Protein sequence: CASSLSRGRLYGYTF.

This chain connects TRBV27 to TRBJ2-5; weak D call: TRBD2 (6 bases). V gave up 4 bases and J gave up 1 base, with 10 bases separating them. Germline CDR1 MNHEY, CDR2 SMNVEV (reference sequence). The CDR3 extends over 14 amino acids. Here the CDR3 DNA reads TGTGCCAGCAGTTCTCCGGGACTCCAAGAGACCCAGTACTTC. It yields the protein CASSSPGLQETQYF.

This clone has only a few counts. The chain couples TRBV19 to TRBJ2-7; 7 nucleotides agree with TRBD1. This CDR3 contains 15 residues. Germline V gives CDR1 LNHDA, CDR2 SQIVND (reference sequence). V was clipped by 0 bases and J by 1 base; unmatched bases: 3. The CDR3 region is CASSIETGQSYEQYF. The DNA of the CDR3 is TGTGCCAGTAGTATAGAAACGGGACAGTCCTACGAGCAGTACTTC.

The chain has TRBV5-1 and TRBJ1-6, with TRBD1 as a possible D gene (6 bases). The ends were cut back, 3 bases at V and 6 bases at J, with 19 bases in the middle. The CDR3 has 17 residues. Germline V gene lookup returns CDR1 SGHRS and CDR2 YFSETQ. CDR3: CASSSDAAYRANSPLHF. The CDR3 region has the DNA TGCGCCAGCAGCTCGGACGCGGCGTACAGGGCTAATTCACCCCTCCACTTT.

This chain's CDR3 is CASSLNSGETQYF. The DNA for the CDR3 is TGTGCCAGCAGCCTTAACAGTGGAGAGACCCAGTACTTC. The chain links TRBV7-9 to TRBJ2-5, with unresolved D. In germline, CDR1 is SEHNR, CDR2 FQNEAQ (reference sequence). This CDR3 has 13 amino acids. Trimming took 5 bases from V and 4 from J, leaving 11 bases between them. Full variable domain (rest looked up from reference TRBV7-9 and TRBJ2-5): DTGVSQNPRHKITKRGQNVTFRCDPISEHNRLYWYRQTLGQGPEFLTYFQNEAQLEKSRLLSDRFSAERPKGSFSTLEIQRTEQGDSAMYLCASSLNSGETQYFGPGTRLLVL.

V is TRBV9 and J is TRBJ1-2; 7 nucleotides line up with TRBD1. Germline CDR1 reads SGDLS; CDR2 reads YYNGEE. The CDR3 runs to 18 residues. The ends lost 3 bases at V and 5 bases at J; junction bases unmatched: 19. Here the CDR3 DNA reads TGTGCCAGCAGCGCCCTCACCCTGACAGGGTCCTTGGGGTATGGCTACACCTTC. This codes for CASSALTLTGSLGYGYTF.

This clone was found many times. The sample has other DNA sequences that encode this CDR3 too. The J gene is TRBJ1-2, the V gene TRBV6-4; 9 bases agree with TRBD1. The V and J ends lost 4 bases and 5 bases, in that order; junction bases with no gene match: 2. This CDR3 region has 13 residues. Germline values: CDR1 MRHNA, CDR2 SNTAGT. The CDR3 protein is CASSADRGYGYTF. The DNA of the CDR3 is TGTGCCAGCAGTGCAGACAGGGGGTATGGCTACACCTTC.

The J gene is TRBJ1-5, the V gene TRBV28, with 8 bases matching TRBD1. CDR3 size: 15 residues. J gave up 6 bases and V 6 bases, and 10 bases lay outside the gene matches. CDR1 is MDHEN and CDR2 is SYDVKM in the germline V gene. This chain's CDR3 is CASRLSQGAAQPQHF. CDR3 sequence (DNA): TGTGCCAGCAGACTTAGCCAGGGGGCGGCTCAGCCCCAGCATTTT.

The rearrangement links TRBV7-6 to TRBJ2-7; D perhaps matches TRBD2 (6 bases). V was shortened by 4 bases and J by 3 bases, with 16 bases between the two germline ends. CDR3 length equals 15 residues. Germline CDR1 is SGHVS and CDR2 is FNYEAQ. DNA of the CDR3: TGTGCCAGCAGCTCCCAGGCGGGACCCATCTACGAGCAGTACTTC. This gives the protein CASSSQAGPIYEQYF.